The text below deals with one TCR beta chain. Sequencing of unstimulated naive, memory, effector memory and TEMRA subsets was performed in three donor pairs. Using immunoSEQ multiplex PCR, the repertoire was profiled, and TCRdb retains in-frame clones only, with some absent. The data show about 50,000 clones, roughly 87% seen once. The sample comes from a study of siplizumab effects on memory and regulatory T cells. The source of this sequence is a human donor in good health. The sequenced sample was naive CD8+ T cells sorted from blood.

CDR3 in DNA: TGTGCCAGTAGTATGGCGGGGAAGAGCAATCAGCCCCAGCATTTT. This sequence encodes CASSMAGKSNQPQHF. This chain links TRBV19 with TRBJ1-5; no clear D gene. With 3 bases removed from V and 1 base from J, the gap between germline ends came to 10 bases. Germline loops: CDR1 LNHDA, CDR2 SQIVND (reference sequence). There are 15 residues in the CDR3.